The next 32 T cell receptor beta chains were all read from a single sample in a study of T cell responses to AZD1222 COVID-19 vaccine. TCRdb keeps only in-frame clones here, not all; method: immunoSEQ multiplex PCR. The data show over 50,000 clones, 88% seen once. The specimen comprised peripheral blood, sampled on day 0 of AZD1222 vaccination. These receptors were taken from an adult in good health.

The CDR3 DNA reads as TGTGCCAGCAGCTTAGCGAGGGGCCCAAATGAAAAACTGTTTTTT. This gives the protein CASSLARGPNEKLFF. The V and J genes are TRBV7-2 and TRBJ1-4; D may be TRBD1 (5 bases). This CDR3 spans 15 amino acids. The germline V and J ends were trimmed by 0 bases and 5 bases, with 10 bases remaining between them. Germline values: CDR1 SGHTA, CDR2 FQGNSA.

This clone was observed once. This chain uses TRBV4-3 with TRBJ1-6, with D unresolved. V was clipped by 2 bases and J by 4 bases, with 6 bases between them. The CDR3 length is 14 residues. The germline V gene encodes CDR1 LGHNA and CDR2 YSLEER. CDR3 DNA sequence: TGCGCCAGCAGCCAATCACGGTATAATTCACCCCTCCACTTT. It specifies CASSQSRYNSPLHF.

This sequence joins TRBV19 and TRBJ1-1, with a tentative D call TRBD1 (5 bases). With 8 bases removed from V and 1 base from J, the gap between germline ends came to 11 bases. In germline, CDR1 is LNHDA, CDR2 SQIVND (reference sequence). The CDR3 spans 13 residues. CDR3 residues: CASQSGGNTEAFF. CDR3 nucleotides: TGTGCCAGTCAGTCGGGGGGGAACACTGAAGCTTTCTTT.

The chain is built from TRBV19 and TRBJ1-5; D unresolved. The CDR3 runs 14 residues. V was clipped by 9 bases and J by 1 base, with 13 bases between them. Germline-derived CDR1 and CDR2 are LNHDA and SQIVND (reference sequence). CDR3 residues: CASRTEASNQPQHF. In nucleotides, the CDR3 is TGTGCCAGCCGTACCGAAGCGAGCAATCAGCCCCAGCATTTT. Combining the CDR3 with reference TRBV19 and TRBJ1-5 gives the whole variable domain DGGITQSPKYLFRKEGQNVTLSCEQNLNHDAMYWYRQDPGQGLRLIYYSQIVNDFQKGDIAEGYSVSREKKESFPLTVTSAQKNPTAFYLCASRTEASNQPQHFGDGTRLSIL.

This chain uses TRBV5-4 with TRBJ2-7; 15 positions match TRBD2. After removal of 3 bases from V and 2 bases from J, the junction contained 3 bases not matched to a gene. The germline V gene has CDR1 SGHNT and CDR2 YYREEE (reference sequence). This CDR3 has 16 amino acids. CDR3 DNA sequence: TGTGCCAGCAGCTCAGGACTAGCGGGAGGGACCTACGAGCAGTACTTC. Translation: CASSSGLAGGTYEQYF.

This rearrangement joins TRBV4-1 to TRBJ1-4, with 7 bases matching TRBD1. V was clipped by 4 bases and J by 5 bases; unmatched bases: 4. Germline V gene sequence: CDR1 MGHRA, CDR2 YSYEKL. The CDR3 has 14 residues. CDR3 nucleotides: TGCGCCAGCAGCCTGAGGGACAGCAATGAAAAACTGTTTTTT. Translating gives CASSLRDSNEKLFF.

The chain has TRBV5-1 and TRBJ2-5; unclear D gene. This CDR3 spans 16 amino acids. The ends were cut back, 4 bases at V and 2 bases at J, with 18 bases in the middle. Germline lookup yields CDR1 SGHRS and CDR2 YFSETQ. The CDR3 DNA sequence: TGCGCCAGCAGCACAAGGACCGCTGGTACACAAGAGACCCAGTACTTC. Its translation is CASSTRTAGTQETQYF.

The CDR3 loop is CASSLVGGLPETQYF. CDR3 coding DNA: TGTGCCAGCAGCTTAGTAGGGGGGCTCCCCGAGACCCAGTACTTC. The V call is TRBV11-2, the J call TRBJ2-5, with D tentatively TRBD1 or TRBD2 (6 bases each). With 1 base removed from V and 5 bases from J, the gap between germline ends came to 14 bases. Germline lookup yields CDR1 SGHAT and CDR2 FQNNGV. CDR3 length: 15 residues.

The chain combines TRBV15 with TRBJ2-7; TRBD1 is a possible D gene (5 bases). Between the trimmed V and J ends, which lost 0 bases and 4 bases, there was a span of 10 bases. The CDR3 is made up of 14 amino acids. In germline, CDR1 is LNHNV, CDR2 YYDKDF (reference sequence). CDR3 in amino acids: CATSRDQGGYEQYF. The CDR3 DNA sequence: TGTGCCACCAGCAGAGATCAGGGTGGGTACGAGCAGTACTTC.

CDR3 nucleotides: TGCGCCAGCAGCCCTGGACAGGGGAACGAAAAACTGTTTTTT. It is translated as CASSPGQGNEKLFF. The chain carries TRBV5-1 and TRBJ1-4; 9 bases align to TRBD1. CDR3 length equals 14 residues. With 4 bases clipped from V and 8 bases from J, the junction kept 6 bases outside the gene matches. Germline V gene sequence: CDR1 SGHRS, CDR2 YFSETQ.

The chain joins TRBV24-1 to TRBJ2-3, with a tentative D call TRBD2 (5 bases). Germline V gene data show CDR1 as KGHDR and CDR2 as SFDVKD. Trimming stripped 1 base from V and 4 bases from J, with 8 bases between. The CDR3 consists of 14 residues. The CDR3 spells CATSDFGVADTQYF. CDR3 in DNA: TGTGCCACCAGTGATTTCGGGGTTGCAGATACGCAGTATTTT.

The V and J genes are TRBV3-1 (or the pseudogene TRBV3-2) and TRBJ2-1, with TRBD2 as a possible D gene (6 bases). Looked up from germline, CDR1 is LGHDT and CDR2 is YNNKEL (reference sequence). Trimming cost V 1 base and J 2 bases, with 6 bases left between them. The CDR3 sequence is 14 residues long. The CDR3 coding sequence is TGTGCCAGCAGCCAAGGACTAGCCTACAATGAGCAGTTCTTC. It codes for CASSQGLAYNEQFF.

This chain joins TRBV6-2 or TRBV6-3 and TRBJ2-1; D unresolved. Germline values: CDR1 MNHEY, CDR2 SVGEGT. The CDR3 loop spans 17 amino acids. The ends were cut back, 5 bases at V and 9 bases at J, with 26 bases in the middle. In nucleotides, the CDR3 is TGTGCCAGCAGTGATAACCGACTTGGGGTTTATGGTGGTGAGCAGTTCTTC. Amino acid sequence: CASSDNRLGVYGGEQFF.

This clone was seen more than once but under ten times. This chain connects TRBV29-1 to TRBJ1-1; no firm D call. This CDR3 spans 14 amino acids. The V gene's germline CDR1 is SQVTM and CDR2 ANQGSEA. V shed 6 bases and J shed 6 bases, with 20 bases lying between them. CDR3 sequence (DNA): TGCAGCGTCCAAATAGGGCAGCTTCGTGCTGAAGCTTTCTTT. Translating it yields CSVQIGQLRAEAFF.

This clone has more than one count but fewer than ten. The chain links TRBV9 to TRBJ1-5; perhaps TRBD1 as D (5 bases). Per germline, CDR1 SGDLS and CDR2 YYNGEE. V lost 0 bases and J lost 5, with 12 bases in between. This CDR3 region has 15 residues. The CDR3 here is CASSVDGAGDQPQHF. The CDR3 DNA is TGTGCCAGCAGCGTAGACGGGGCCGGAGATCAGCCCCAGCATTTT.

This chain joins TRBV30 and TRBJ1-2; D gene ambiguous. Germline V gene sequence: CDR1 GTSNPN, CDR2 SVGIG (reference sequence). The CDR3 is 15 amino acids. The ends were cut back, 2 bases at V and 7 bases at J, with 20 bases in the middle. CDR3 in DNA: TGTGCCTGGAGTCAGTGGAGGGCTCTGTTCAGTGGCTACACCTTC. Protein sequence: CAWSQWRALFSGYTF.

This chain uses TRBV3-1 (or the pseudogene TRBV3-2) with TRBJ1-1; the D is unclear. CDR1 LGHDT and CDR2 YNNKEL come from the germline V gene (reference sequence). V was clipped by 3 bases and J by 8 bases, with 10 bases between them. The CDR3 spans 12 residues. In DNA form, the CDR3 reads TGTGCCAGCAGCCACGCCGGACTGGAAGCTTTCTTT. As protein: CASSHAGLEAFF.

The gene calls are TRBV27 and TRBJ1-1; 11 bases agree with TRBD1. The V gene's germline CDR1 is MNHEY and CDR2 SMNVEV (reference sequence). The CDR3 is made up of 16 amino acids. Germline trimming cut 6 bases from V and 1 base from J; bases unmatched to any gene: 7. CDR3 sequence reads: CASRQWGQGGNTEAFF. CDR3 coding DNA: TGTGCCAGCAGACAGTGGGGACAGGGGGGGAACACTGAAGCTTTCTTT.

This chain connects TRBV7-9 to TRBJ1-4, with 8 positions matching TRBD1. CDR1 and CDR2 (germline): SEHNR, FQNEAQ (reference sequence). This CDR3 is built from 14 residues. Trimming removed 5 bases from V and 8 bases from J; junction bases left unmatched: 7. CDR3 sequence: CASSTDRGGEKLFF. CDR3 bases: TGTGCCAGCAGCACTGACAGGGGTGGGGAAAAACTGTTTTTT.

The chain employs TRBV24-1 and TRBJ1-1, with D possibly being TRBD1 (5 bases). Looked up from germline, CDR1 is KGHDR and CDR2 is SFDVKD. The CDR3 is made up of 15 amino acids. Trimming cost V 6 bases and J 2 bases, with 15 bases left between them. DNA of the CDR3: TGTGCCACCAGTACCCCCACCGGGGGAAACACTGAAGCTTTCTTT. It specifies CATSTPTGGNTEAFF.

This chain connects TRBV29-1 to TRBJ2-3, with D possibly called TRBD1 or TRBD2 (5 bases each). The CDR3 contains 13 residues. CDR1 and CDR2 (germline): SQVTM, ANQGSEA. V lost 8 bases, J lost 2 bases, and 14 bases lay in between. The CDR3 DNA reads as TGCAGCCTGGGACGCCCTGACACAGATACGCAGTATTTT. This gives the protein CSLGRPDTDTQYF.

This chain links TRBV7-2 with TRBJ1-5; D is unresolved. Per germline, CDR1 SGHTA and CDR2 FQGNSA. V was cut by 3 bases and J by 4 bases, with 7 bases left in between. This CDR3 region has 13 residues. CDR3 DNA: TGTGCCAGCAGCTTGACTGAAAATCAGCCCCAGCATTTT. Its translation is CASSLTENQPQHF.

The chain has TRBV6-5 and TRBJ1-1; no definite D call. CDR3 size: 14 residues. The germline V gene encodes CDR1 MNHEY and CDR2 SVGAGI. The V gene lost 0 bases and the J gene lost 7 bases, with 12 bases spanning the gap. CDR3 in DNA: TGTGCCAGCAGTTACTCTTCCGTGTGGGGTGAAGCTTTCTTT. It translates to CASSYSSVWGEAFF.

The V call is TRBV7-9, the J call TRBJ2-1; 8 bases are shared with TRBD2. The germline gives CDR1 SEHNR, CDR2 FQNEAQ (reference sequence). Trimming took 5 bases from V and 6 from J; bases not matched to a gene: 15. The CDR3 runs 17 residues. The CDR3 is CASSKRSEREYINEQFF. In DNA form, the CDR3 reads TGTGCCAGCAGCAAGAGATCCGAGCGGGAGTATATCAATGAGCAGTTCTTC.

This clone was recorded only once. J is TRBJ2-2 and V is TRBV11-2, with 11 bases identical to TRBD2. Germline trimming cut 5 bases from V and 8 bases from J; bases unmatched to any gene: 7. This CDR3 region has 15 residues. CDR1 and CDR2 from the germline V gene are SGHAT and FQNNGV. CDR3 loop: CASSGGLADQGELFF. The CDR3 region has the DNA TGTGCCAGCAGCGGGGGACTAGCGGACCAAGGGGAGCTGTTTTTT.

This chain links TRBV10-3 with TRBJ2-3; TRBD2 agrees at 8 bases. Germline V gives CDR1 ENHRY, CDR2 SYGVKD. Unmatched junction bases numbered 3, after V lost 4 bases and J lost 0 bases. This CDR3 spans 15 amino acids. This CDR3 is CAISGASGSTDTQYF. The CDR3 region has the DNA TGTGCCATCAGTGGGGCTAGCGGGAGCACAGATACGCAGTATTTT.

The chain joins TRBV19 to TRBJ1-5; 9 bases line up with TRBD1. Germline CDR1 reads LNHDA; CDR2 reads SQIVND (reference sequence). V dropped 7 bases and J dropped 3; count of bases not matched to a gene: 7. The CDR3 spans 15 residues. CDR3 amino acids: CASTSTGGYNQPQHF. In DNA, the CDR3 is TGTGCCAGTACCTCCACAGGGGGCTACAATCAGCCCCAGCATTTT.

The chain carries TRBV6-1 and TRBJ1-4; 9 bases fit TRBD1. V trimming: 3 bases; J trimming: 8 bases; junction bases outside the gene matches: 10. CDR3 length: 16 amino acids. Per germline, CDR1 MNHNS and CDR2 SASEGT. In DNA, the CDR3 is TGTGCCAGCAGTGAGACCCCGGGACAGGGACGCGAAAAACTGTTTTTT. Translated: CASSETPGQGREKLFF.

This chain links TRBV9 with TRBJ2-3, with 9 bases fitting TRBD1. The CDR3 runs 16 residues. Germline CDR1 SGDLS, CDR2 YYNGEE. With 3 bases clipped from V and 0 bases from J, the junction kept 5 bases outside the gene matches. In DNA, the CDR3 is TGTGCCAGCAGCGCCGGACAGGGGCTTAGCACAGATACGCAGTATTTT. It specifies CASSAGQGLSTDTQYF.

V gene TRBV9 combines with J gene TRBJ2-1; 9 bases match TRBD2. The CDR3 totals 15 residues. The V segment lost 0 bases and the J segment 7 bases; nucleotides outside the gene matches: 5. Germline V gene data show CDR1 as SGDLS and CDR2 as YYNGEE. The CDR3 DNA reads as TGTGCCAGCAGCGTAGAAAGCGGGAGGCTGAATGAGCAGTTCTTC. It specifies CASSVESGRLNEQFF. The whole variable domain, remainder taken from reference TRBV9 and TRBJ2-1, is DSGVTQTPKHLITATGQRVTLRCSPRSGDLSVYWYQQSLDQGLQFLIQYYNGEERAKGNILERFSAQQFPDLHSELNLSSLELGDSALYFCASSVESGRLNEQFFGPGTRLTVL.

CDR3 amino acids: CASSVAGERTQYF. The CDR3 nucleotides are TGTGCCAGCAGTGTAGCGGGAGAAAGGACCCAGTACTTC. This sequence joins TRBV5-4 and TRBJ2-5; TRBD2 aligns across 9 bases. Germline-derived CDR1 and CDR2 are SGHNT and YYREEE (reference sequence). The ends lost 5 bases at V and 7 bases at J; junction bases unmatched: 6. The CDR3 has 13 residues.

The chain is built from TRBV2 and TRBJ2-7, with D possibly being TRBD1 (6 bases). Trimming cost V 6 bases and J 6 bases, with 12 bases left between them. Germline CDR1 is SNHLY and CDR2 is FYNNEI. The CDR3 covers 12 residues. CDR3 nucleotides: TGTGCCAGCAGCTACAGGGCGGGCGAGCAGTACTTC. It encodes CASSYRAGEQYF.